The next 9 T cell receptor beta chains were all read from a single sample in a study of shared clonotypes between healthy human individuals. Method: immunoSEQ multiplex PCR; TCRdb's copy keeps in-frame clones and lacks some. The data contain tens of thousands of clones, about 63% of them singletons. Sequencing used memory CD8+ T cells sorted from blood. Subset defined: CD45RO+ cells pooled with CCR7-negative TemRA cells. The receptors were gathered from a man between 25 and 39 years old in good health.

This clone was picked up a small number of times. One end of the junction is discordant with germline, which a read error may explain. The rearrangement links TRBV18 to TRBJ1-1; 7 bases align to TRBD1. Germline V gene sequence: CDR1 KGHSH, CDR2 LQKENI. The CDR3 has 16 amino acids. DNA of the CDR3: TGTGCCAGCTCACCAGCTCTTCCGGGACAGAACAATGAAGCTTTCTTT. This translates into CASSPALPGQNNEAFF.

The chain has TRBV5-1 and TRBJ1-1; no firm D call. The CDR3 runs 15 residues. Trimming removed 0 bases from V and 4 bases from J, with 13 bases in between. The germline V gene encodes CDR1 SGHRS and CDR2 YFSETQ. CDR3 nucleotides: TGCGCCAGCAGCTTGGGTTTTATAGAGGGCACTGAAGCTTTCTTT. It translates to CASSLGFIEGTEAFF.

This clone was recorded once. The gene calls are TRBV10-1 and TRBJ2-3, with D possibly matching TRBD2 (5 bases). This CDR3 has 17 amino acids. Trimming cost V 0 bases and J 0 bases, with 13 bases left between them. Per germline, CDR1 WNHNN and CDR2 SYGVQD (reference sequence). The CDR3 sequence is CASSESNLDSSTDTQYF. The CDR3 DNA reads TGCGCCAGCAGTGAGTCGAATTTGGACTCTAGCACAGATACGCAGTATTTT.

The CDR3: CASSQALDLQYF. DNA of the CDR3: TGTGCCAGCAGCCAAGCCTTGGACCTGCAGTACTTC. The chain joins TRBV14 to TRBJ2-7; D is undetermined. The CDR3 contains 12 residues. Germline V gives CDR1 SGHDN, CDR2 FVKESK. Trimming shortened V by 1 base and J by 9 bases, and 10 bases separated the two germline ends.

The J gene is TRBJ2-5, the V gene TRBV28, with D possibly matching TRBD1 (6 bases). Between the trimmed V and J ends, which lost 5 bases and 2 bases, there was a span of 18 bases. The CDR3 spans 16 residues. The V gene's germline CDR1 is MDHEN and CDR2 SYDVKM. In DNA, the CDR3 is TGTGCCAGCAGTCTAGGCCTCACAGGGTTTCAAGAGACCCAGTACTTC. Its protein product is CASSLGLTGFQETQYF. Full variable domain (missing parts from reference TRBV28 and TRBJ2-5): DVKVTQSSRYLVKRTGEKVFLECVQDMDHENMFWYRQDPGLGLRLIYFSYDVKMKEKGDIPEGYSVSREKKERFSLILESASTNQTSMYLCASSLGLTGFQETQYFGPGTRLLVL.

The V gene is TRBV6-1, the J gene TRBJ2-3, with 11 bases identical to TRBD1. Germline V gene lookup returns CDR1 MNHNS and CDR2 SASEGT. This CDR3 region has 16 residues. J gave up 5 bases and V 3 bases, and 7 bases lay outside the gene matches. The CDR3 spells CASSDVSGTGGDTQYF. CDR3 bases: TGTGCCAGCAGTGACGTTTCCGGGACAGGGGGAGATACGCAGTATTTT.

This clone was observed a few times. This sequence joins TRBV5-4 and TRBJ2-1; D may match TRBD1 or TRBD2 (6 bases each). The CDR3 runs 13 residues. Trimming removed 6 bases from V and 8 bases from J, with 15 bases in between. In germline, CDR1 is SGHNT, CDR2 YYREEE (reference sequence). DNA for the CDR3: TGTGCCAGCAAAGGGGGAGGCCCGGATGAGCAGTTCTTC. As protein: CASKGGGPDEQFF. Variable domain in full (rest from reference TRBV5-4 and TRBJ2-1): ETGVTQSPTHLIKTRGQQVTLRCSSQSGHNTVSWYQQALGQGPQFIFQYYREEENGRGNFPPRFSGLQFPNYSSELNVNALELDDSALYLCASKGGGPDEQFFGPGTRLTVL.

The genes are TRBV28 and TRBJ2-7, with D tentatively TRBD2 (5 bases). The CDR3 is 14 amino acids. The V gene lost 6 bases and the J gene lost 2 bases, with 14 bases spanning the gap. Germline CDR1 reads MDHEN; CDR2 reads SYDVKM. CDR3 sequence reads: CASSLPRGAYEQYF. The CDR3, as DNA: TGTGCCAGCAGCCTACCCCGGGGAGCCTACGAGCAGTACTTC.

In DNA, the CDR3 is TGTGCCAGCGCGGCGACAGGGTTAACTGAAGCTTTCTTT. The encoded protein is CASAATGLTEAFF. J is TRBJ1-1 and V is TRBV2; 7 positions match TRBD1. Losses at the gene ends were 8 bases for V and 5 bases for J; bases not matched to a gene: 8. The V gene's germline CDR1 is SNHLY and CDR2 FYNNEI. This CDR3 has 13 residues.